Listed below are T cell receptor beta chains from one sample, sequenced in a study of PD-L1 blockade in urothelial cancer. Sequenced by immunoSEQ multiplex PCR; TCRdb stores in-frame clones only, minus some. The table lists about 85,000 clones, more than 70% of them singletons, with about an eighth in the top ten. Sequenced here: PBMCs, sampled around atezolizumab (anti-PD-L1) treatment. The receptors come from a man between 60 and 70 years old with urothelial cancer. CDR3s include the opening cysteine and the closing phenylalanine or tryptophan. A D gene is named only where the DNA matches it firmly. Not all rows give a size; the values are once, few, many and, for expanded clones, a class.

TRBD2,TRBJ2-3,.,TRBV9,CASSASGGTTDTQYF,TGTGCCAGCAGCGCTAGCGGGGGGACGACAGATACGCAGTATTTT
TRBD1,TRBJ2-7,.,TRBV5-6,CASSDGQGIYEQYF,TGTGCCAGCAGTGACGGACAGGGAATCTACGAGCAGTACTTC
TRBD1,TRBJ2-7,.,TRBV6-5,CASSYSSGTGVYEQYF,TGTGCCAGCAGTTACTCTTCCGGGACAGGGGTATACGAGCAGTACTTC
.,TRBJ2-5,.,TRBV15,CATSPRVGQETQYF,TGTGCCACCTCCCCGAGAGTCGGGCAAGAGACCCAGTACTTC
.,TRBJ2-4,.,TRBV7-9,CASSVGAGLVKNIQYF,TGTGCCAGCAGCGTAGGGGCAGGGTTAGTCAAAAACATTCAGTACTTC
TRBD1,TRBJ1-1,once,TRBV9,CASSRGQGGAEAFF,TGTGCCAGCAGCCGAGGACAGGGAGGGGCTGAAGCTTTCTTT
TRBD2,TRBJ2-3,.,TRBV5-1,CASSFRVAGVRTDTQYF,TGCGCCAGCAGCTTCAGGGTGGCGGGGGTGCGCACAGATACGCAGTATTTT
.,TRBJ1-5,.,TRBV19,CASSIQGSNQPQHF,TGTGCCAGTAGTATCCAGGGTAGCAATCAGCCCCAGCATTTT
.,TRBJ1-1,once,TRBV9,CASRVTGAMNTEAFF,TGTGCCAGCAGGGTGACAGGAGCGATGAACACTGAAGCTTTCTTT
.,TRBJ2-1,few,TRBV11-3,CASSLETASYNEQFF,TGTGCCAGCAGCTTAGAGACAGCCTCCTACAATGAGCAGTTCTTC
TRBD2,TRBJ2-7,.,TRBV27,CASNRLTSGGGSSEQYF,TGTGCCAGCAACCGCCTGACTAGCGGGGGGGGGAGTTCCGAGCAGTACTTC
.,TRBJ1-1,.,TRBV7-2,CASSAQSKGAEAFF,TGTGCCAGCAGCGCACAGAGCAAGGGGGCTGAAGCTTTCTTT
TRBD2,TRBJ2-1,.,TRBV28,CASSRASGRNEQFF,TGTGCCAGCAGTCGGGCTAGCGGGAGAAATGAGCAGTTCTTC
TRBD2,TRBJ2-3,.,TRBV4-1,CASSQGRGLAPALDTQYF,TGCGCCAGCAGCCAAGGGAGGGGACTAGCGCCAGCACTCGATACGCAGTATTTT
TRBD1,TRBJ2-1,.,TRBV28,CASSPTDRVGPSEQFF,TGTGCCAGCAGTCCCACGGACAGGGTCGGTCCTAGTGAGCAGTTCTTC
.,TRBJ2-3,.,TRBV10-3,CAISAWGGIMRDTQYF,TGTGCCATCAGTGCATGGGGCGGGATAATGCGAGATACGCAGTATTTT
.,TRBJ1-5,.,TRBV28,CASRRLGGHQPQHF,TGTGCCAGCAGGCGGCTCGGAGGGCATCAGCCCCAGCATTTT
.,TRBJ2-7,.,TRBV6-6,CASSFPGPSGPLEQYF,TGTGCCAGCAGTTTCCCGGGGCCCAGCGGGCCCCTCGAGCAGTACTTC
.,TRBJ2-3,.,TRBV7-2,CASSLSQVRTDTQYF,TGTGCCAGCAGCTTAAGCCAAGTGAGGACAGATACGCAGTATTTT
.,TRBJ2-5,.,TRBV18,CASSPRTWGPPSETQYF,TGTGCCAGCTCACCAAGAACATGGGGGCCTCCGTCGGAGACCCAGTACTTC
.,TRBJ1-2,.,TRBV9,CASSVVGRGYTF,TGTGCCAGCAGCGTGGTTGGTCGGGGCTACACCTTC
.,TRBJ2-1,once,TRBV9,CASSPRPAALDEQFF,TGTGCCAGCAGCCCCCGACCGGCGGCCCTTGATGAGCAGTTCTTC
.,TRBJ1-2,.,TRBV5-6,CASSSRDTGNYGYTF,TGTGCCAGCAGCTCCCGGGACACGGGTAACTATGGCTACACCTTC
.,TRBJ1-2,once,TRBV28,CASTPVRDTSSYTF,TGTGCCAGCACCCCTGTCCGGGACACCAGTAGCTACACCTTC
.,TRBJ2-2,.,TRBV5-6,CASSPGTFNTGELFF,TGTGCCAGCAGCCCTGGGACTTTTAACACCGGGGAGCTGTTTTTT
.,TRBJ2-7,.,TRBV11-2,CASSFRVQEEQYF,TGTGCCAGCAGCTTCAGGGTGCAAGAAGAGCAGTACTTC
.,TRBJ2-7,.,TRBV6-5,CASSYGTPYEQYF,TGTGCCAGCAGTTACGGGACACCATACGAGCAGTACTTC
.,TRBJ2-7,.,TRBV6-5,CASRRRDGSYEQYF,TGTGCCAGCAGGAGGCGGGACGGCTCCTACGAGCAGTACTTC
.,TRBJ1-2,once,TRBV27,CASSLSRGDGYTF,TGTGCCAGCAGTTTATCCAGGGGTGATGGCTACACCTTC
TRBD2,TRBJ2-2,.,TRBV7-3,CASRPEPGLLTGELFF,TGTGCCAGCAGACCTGAACCGGGACTACTCACCGGGGAGCTGTTTTTT
.,TRBJ2-2,.,TRBV7-9,CASSSTIFTNTGELFF,TGTGCCAGCAGCTCCACTATTTTTACGAACACCGGGGAGCTGTTTTTT
.,TRBJ1-3,once,TRBV28,CATQGSGNTIYF,TGTGCCACCCAGGGCTCTGGAAACACCATATATTTT
.,TRBJ1-3,.,TRBV9,CASSVGVWGPFGNTIYF,TGTGCCAGCAGCGTAGGCGTCTGGGGGCCATTTGGAAACACCATATATTTT
TRBD1,TRBJ2-2,.,TRBV18,CASSTQGHGNTGELFF,TGTGCCAGCTCAACACAGGGGCACGGGAACACCGGGGAGCTGTTTTTT
.,TRBJ1-5,once,TRBV28,CASSLGQVNQPQHF,TGTGCCAGCAGTTTAGGGCAGGTAAATCAGCCCCAGCATTTT
.,TRBJ2-1,.,TRBV28,CASSFRGLYRNEQFF,TGTGCCAGCAGTTTCAGGGGACTATATCGGAATGAGCAGTTCTTC
.,TRBJ2-1,.,TRBV20-1,CSARRDNEQFF,TGCAGTGCTAGACGGGACAATGAGCAGTTCTTC
.,TRBJ2-2,once,TRBV27,CASSLSWRLRGRTGELFF,TGTGCCAGCAGTTTATCCTGGCGCCTCAGGGGAAGGACCGGGGAGCTGTTTTTT
TRBD1,TRBJ2-5,.,TRBV4-2,CASSQGFTGGRQETQYF,TGTGCCAGCAGCCAAGGTTTTACAGGGGGACGTCAAGAGACCCAGTACTTC
TRBD1,TRBJ1-1,.,TRBV19,CASSLQGFPLNTEAFF,TGTGCCAGTAGTTTACAGGGGTTTCCCCTCAACACTGAAGCTTTCTTT
.,TRBJ2-2,.,TRBV6-5,CASSRGSNTGELFF,TGTGCCAGCAGTCGGGGGAGCAACACCGGGGAGCTGTTTTTT